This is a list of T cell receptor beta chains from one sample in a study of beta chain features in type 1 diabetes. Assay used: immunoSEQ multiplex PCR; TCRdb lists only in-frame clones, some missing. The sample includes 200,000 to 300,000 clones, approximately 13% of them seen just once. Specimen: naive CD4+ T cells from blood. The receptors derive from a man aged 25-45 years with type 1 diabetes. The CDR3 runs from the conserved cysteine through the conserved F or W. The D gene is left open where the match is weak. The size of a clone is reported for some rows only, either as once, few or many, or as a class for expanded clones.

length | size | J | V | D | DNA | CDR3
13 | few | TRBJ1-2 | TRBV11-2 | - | TGTGCCAGCAGCTTTGGGGGCGGCTATGGCTACACCTTC | CASSFGGGYGYTF
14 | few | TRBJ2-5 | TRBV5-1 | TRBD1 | TGCGCCAGCAGCTTGGCCGGCAGGGGGGAGACCCAGTACTTC | CASSLAGRGETQYF
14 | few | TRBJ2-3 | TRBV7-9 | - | TGTGCCAGCAGCAAGGCGGAGGCGGCAGATACGCAGTATTTT | CASSKAEAADTQYF
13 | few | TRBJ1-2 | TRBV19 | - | TGTGCCAGCCGGGACACCTCTTCTTATGGCTACACCTTC | CASRDTSSYGYTF
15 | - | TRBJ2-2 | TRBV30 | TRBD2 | TGTGCCTGGAGTTCAGGCGGGGGGGCCCCCGGGGAGCTGTTTTTT | CAWSSGGGAPGELFF
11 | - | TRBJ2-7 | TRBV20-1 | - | TGCAGTGCTAGCTCCGGGAGCGAGCAGTACTTC | CSASSGSEQYF
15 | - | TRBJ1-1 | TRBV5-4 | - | TGTGCCAGCAGCCCGGGTCGGCAGGGTACTGGTGTAGCTTTCTTT | CASSPGRQGTGVAFF
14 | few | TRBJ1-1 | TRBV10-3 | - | TGTGCCATCCAGGGGACACCTAAAGACACTGAAGCTTTCTTT | CAIQGTPKDTEAFF
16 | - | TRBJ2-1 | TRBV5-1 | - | TGCGCCAGCAGCTTAGGCGGGGGCATCTCCTACAATGAGCAGTTCTTC | CASSLGGGISYNEQFF
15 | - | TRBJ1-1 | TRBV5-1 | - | TGCGCCAGCAGGTCCAGGGAGGGACTGGAGACTGAAGCTTTCTTT | CASRSREGLETEAFF
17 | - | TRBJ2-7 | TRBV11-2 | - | TGTGCCAGCAGCTTAGATTCCCTTCTACAGAGGGCCTACGAGCAGTACTTC | CASSLDSLLQRAYEQYF
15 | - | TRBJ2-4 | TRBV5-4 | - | TGTGCCAGCAGCTTGGAGACAGGCGGAAAAAACATTCAGTACTTC | CASSLETGGKNIQYF
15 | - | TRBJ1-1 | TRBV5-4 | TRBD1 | TGTGCCAGCAGCATCTTCAGGGGGCGGGAGACTGAAGCTTTCTTT | CASSIFRGRETEAFF
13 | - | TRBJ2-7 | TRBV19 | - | TGTGCCAGTAGTATCGGGAGAACCTACGAGCAGTACTTC | CASSIGRTYEQYF
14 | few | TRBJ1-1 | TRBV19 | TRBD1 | TGTGCCAGTAGTATTCAGGTCGGGACAGGGGAAGCTTTCTTT | CASSIQVGTGEAFF
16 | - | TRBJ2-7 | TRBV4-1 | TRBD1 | TGCGCCAGCAGCCAAGTTCGGACAGGCGATTCCTACGAGCAGTACTTC | CASSQVRTGDSYEQYF
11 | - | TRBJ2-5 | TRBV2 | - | TGTGCCAGCACCGGAGAACGGACCCAGTACTTC | CASTGERTQYF
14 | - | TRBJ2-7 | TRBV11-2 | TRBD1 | TGTGCCAGCGCACGAGGGACAGGGGGTTACGAGCAGTACTTC | CASARGTGGYEQYF
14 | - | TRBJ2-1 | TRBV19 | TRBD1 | TGTGCCAGTAGGGCGGTGACAGGGTATAATGAGCAGTTCTTC | CASRAVTGYNEQFF
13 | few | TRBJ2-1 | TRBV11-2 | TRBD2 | TGTGCCAGCAGCTTGGGACTAGAAAATGAGCAGTTCTTC | CASSLGLENEQFF
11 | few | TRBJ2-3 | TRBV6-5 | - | TGTGCCAGCAGTACTCGGTACACGCAGTATTTT | CASSTRYTQYF
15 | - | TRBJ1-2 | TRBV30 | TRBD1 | TGTGCCTGGAGTTGGTTCGACCAGGGGGAGGATGGCTACACCTTC | CAWSWFDQGEDGYTF
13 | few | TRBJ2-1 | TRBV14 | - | TGTGCCACCTCCCGGACTCCTTTGAATGAGCAGTTCTTC | CATSRTPLNEQFF
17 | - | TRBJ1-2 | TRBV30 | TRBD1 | TGTGCCTGGAGGGCTCGGTACAGGGGGGCAGGGGTCTATGGCTACACCTTC | CAWRARYRGAGVYGYTF
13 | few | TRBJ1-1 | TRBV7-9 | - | TGTGCCAGCAGTCCCTTACAGCTAACTGAAGCTTTCTTT | CASSPLQLTEAFF
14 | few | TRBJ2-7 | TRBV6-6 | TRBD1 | TGTGCCAGCAGTTACGGACAGGGGGCCTACGAGCAGTACTTC | CASSYGQGAYEQYF
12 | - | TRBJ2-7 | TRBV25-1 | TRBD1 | TGTGCCAGCAGTGGGACAGGGTACGGGCAGTACTTC | CASSGTGYGQYF
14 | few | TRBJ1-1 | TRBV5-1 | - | TGCGCCAGCAGCTTACAACGGGGGAACACTGAAGCTTTCTTT | CASSLQRGNTEAFF
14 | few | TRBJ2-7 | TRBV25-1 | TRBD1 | TGTGCCAGCAGTGGACAGGGGGGTTCCGGCGAGCAGTACTTC | CASSGQGGSGEQYF
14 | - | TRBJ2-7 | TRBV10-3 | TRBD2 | TGTGCCATCAGTGACCTAGCGGTAAACTACGAGCAGTACTTC | CAISDLAVNYEQYF
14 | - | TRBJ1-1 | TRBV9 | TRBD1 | TGTGCCAGCACTGCAGGGGGGACGTACACTGAAGCTTTCTTT | CASTAGGTYTEAFF
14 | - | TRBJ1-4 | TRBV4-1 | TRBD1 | TGCGCCAGCAGCCCCCGGGACAGGGATGAAAAACTGTTTTTT | CASSPRDRDEKLFF
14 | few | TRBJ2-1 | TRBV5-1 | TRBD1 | TGCGCCAGCAGCTCCACAGGGGGCCCCAATGAGCAGTTCTTC | CASSSTGGPNEQFF
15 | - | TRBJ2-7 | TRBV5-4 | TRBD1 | TGTGCCAGCTCAAAAGACAGGGACATCCCCTACGAGCAGTACTTC | CASSKDRDIPYEQYF
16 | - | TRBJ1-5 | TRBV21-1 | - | TGTGCCAGCAGCATACACACAGGGGGTAGCAATCAGCCCCAGCATTTT | CASSIHTGGSNQPQHF
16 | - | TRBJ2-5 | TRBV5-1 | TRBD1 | TGCGCCAGCAGCGTCCAGTACAGGGGCGCTTCGAAGACCCAGTACTTC | CASSVQYRGASKTQYF
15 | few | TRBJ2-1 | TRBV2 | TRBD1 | TGTGCCAGCAGAGAGGACAGGGGCGGCTTCAATGAGCAGTTCTTC | CASREDRGGFNEQFF
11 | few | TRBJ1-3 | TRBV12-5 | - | TGTGCTAGTGGTTTGCAAAACACCATATATTTT | CASGLQNTIYF
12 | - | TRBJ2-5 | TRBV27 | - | TGTGCCAGCGGAAACAGGGAGGAGACCCAGTACTTC | CASGNREETQYF
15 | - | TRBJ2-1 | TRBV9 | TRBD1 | TGTGCCAGCAGCCCCTTGGGACAGGGGATAAATGAGCAGTTCTTC | CASSPLGQGINEQFF
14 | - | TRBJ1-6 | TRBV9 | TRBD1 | TGTGCCAGCAGCGTAGACAGGGGCGGCTCACCCCTCCACTTT | CASSVDRGGSPLHF
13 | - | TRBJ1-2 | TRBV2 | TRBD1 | TGTGCCAGCAGTCCGACAGGGGTAGGAGGCTACACCTTC | CASSPTGVGGYTF
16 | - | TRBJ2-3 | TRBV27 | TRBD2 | TGTGCCAGCAGTTCGGGACTAGCGGACCTTACAGATACGCAGTATTTT | CASSSGLADLTDTQYF
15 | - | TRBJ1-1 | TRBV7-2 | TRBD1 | TGTGCCAGCAGCTTAGAGGGACAGTCGAACACTGAAGCTTTCTTT | CASSLEGQSNTEAFF
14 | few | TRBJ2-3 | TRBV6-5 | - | TGTGCCAGCAGCAGAGGGGGTCCCAGGGATACGCAGTATTTT | CASSRGGPRDTQYF
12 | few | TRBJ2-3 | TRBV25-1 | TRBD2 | TGTGCCAGCGGGACTAGCGCAGATACGCAGTATTTT | CASGTSADTQYF
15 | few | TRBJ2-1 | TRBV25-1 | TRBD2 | TGTGCCAGCAGTCACGGACTAGCGGATTACAATGAGCAGTTCTTC | CASSHGLADYNEQFF
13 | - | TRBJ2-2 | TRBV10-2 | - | TGCGCCAGCGAGGGCGAGGGCACCGGGGAGCTGTTTTTT | CASEGEGTGELFF
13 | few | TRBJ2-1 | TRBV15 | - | TGTGCCACCAGTGGGGACTCCACTACTGAGCAGTTCTTC | CATSGDSTTEQFF
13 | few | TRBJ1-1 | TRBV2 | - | TGTGCCAGCATTATCCGGGAGAACACTGAAGCTTTCTTT | CASIIRENTEAFF
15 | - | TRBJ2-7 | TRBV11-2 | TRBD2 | TGTGCCAGCAGGCCGGGGGGTGGGAGGGCCCACGAGCAGTACTTC | CASRPGGGRAHEQYF
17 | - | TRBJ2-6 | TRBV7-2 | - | TGTGCCAGCAGCCCCTGGGGGGGGGCGTCTGGGGCCAACGTCCTGACTTTC | CASSPWGGASGANVLTF
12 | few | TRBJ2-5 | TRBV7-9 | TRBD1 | TGTGCCAGCAGCTCGGACAGGGGGACCCAGTACTTC | CASSSDRGTQYF
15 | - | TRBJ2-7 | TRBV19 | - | TGTGCCAGTAGTTCCGGCGGCCTAGAGTTTTACGAGCAGTACTTC | CASSSGGLEFYEQYF
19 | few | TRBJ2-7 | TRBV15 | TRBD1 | TGTGCCACCAGCAGATCCACCGGGACAGGGTTGCCCTGGGATAGTCAGCAGTACTTC | CATSRSTGTGLPWDSQQYF